Presented here are 10 T cell receptor beta chains from one specimen sequenced in a study of blood T cells in healthy people across ages. The authors ran a second PCR of about 6 to 11 cycles using a sample-barcoded 5' primer and a J-beta primer mix. TCRdb recomputed calls from the 5' RACE reads with MiXCR, one row per CDR3 protein. Of 850,000 to 1,100,000 distinct CDR3 sequences in the sample, roughly two fifths were seen once. Material for sequencing was blood. The receptors come from a man aged 18 to 30 in good health.

This clonotype was observed once. The chain combines TRBV20-1 with TRBJ2-1; TRBD2 matches 10 bases. The DNA end is more similar to TRBJ2-7, so the J call may be wrong. CDR3 length: 15 residues. The V gene's germline CDR1 is DFQATT and CDR2 SNEGSKA (reference sequence). The CDR3 sequence: CSAALVAGGYNEQYF. The CDR3 bases are TGCAGTGCTGCTTTAGTAGCGGGGGGATACAATGAGCAGTACTTC.

This clonotype was picked up many times. As DNA, the CDR3 is TGTGCCAGCAGCTTCGGGGGGAACACAGATACGCAGTATTTT. It specifies CASSFGGNTDTQYF. This chain links TRBV7-6 with TRBJ2-3; 7 bases match TRBD2. V was pared by 3 bases and J by 2 bases, with 2 bases of the junction left unmatched. The CDR3 runs to 14 residues. Per the germline V gene, CDR1 is SGHVS and CDR2 is FNYEAQ.

J is TRBJ1-2 and V is TRBV3-1; 7 nucleotides match TRBD1. CDR3 size: 13 residues. V was pared by 7 bases and J by 4 bases, with 6 bases of the junction left unmatched. In germline, CDR1 is LGHDT, CDR2 YNNKEL (reference sequence). The CDR3 DNA reads TGTGCCAGCAATCAGGGACAGAGCTATGGCTACACCTTC. Its protein product is CASNQGQSYGYTF.

The chain employs TRBV2 and TRBJ1-5, with D possibly TRBD1 on 6 matching bases. V was trimmed by 4 bases and J by 0 bases, leaving 10 bases between them. The CDR3 covers 15 residues. Germline assignment: CDR1 SNHLY and CDR2 FYNNEI. In DNA form, the CDR3 reads TGTGCCAGCAGTGTGGGGGCGCGTAGCAATCAGCCCCAGCATTTT. This codes for CASSVGARSNQPQHF.

The chain is built from TRBV6-6 and TRBJ1-4, with TRBD1 identical over 8 bases. Germline-derived CDR1 and CDR2 are MNHNY and SVGAGI (reference sequence). CDR3 length: 15 amino acids. With 6 bases clipped from V and 7 bases from J, the junction kept 10 bases outside the gene matches. CDR3 DNA sequence: TGTGCCAGCAGGTCGGACAGGGAACGTAGTGAAAAACTGTTTTTT. Translated, it gives CASRSDRERSEKLFF.

This clonotype has only one observation. V and J are TRBV30 and TRBJ2-7; 11 nucleotides line up with TRBD1. Looked up from germline, CDR1 is GTSNPN and CDR2 is SVGIG (reference sequence). Trimming cost V 3 bases and J 4 bases; bases outside gene matches: 2. The length of the CDR3 is 13 residues. CDR3 protein: CAWSGTGGYEQYF. In nucleotides, the CDR3 is TGTGCCTGGAGCGGGACAGGGGGTTACGAGCAGTACTTC.

This clonotype has only a few counts. This chain links TRBV18 with TRBJ1-2; no definite D call. This CDR3 has 14 amino acids. Germline V lookup: CDR1 KGHSH, CDR2 LQKENI. V was pared by 5 bases and J by 5 bases, with 15 bases between. CDR3 coding DNA: TGTGCCAGCTCAACGCCACAGCCCCGGTATGGCTACACCTTC. It yields the protein CASSTPQPRYGYTF.

The genes are TRBV19 and TRBJ2-2; D possibly corresponds to TRBD1 (6 bases). CDR1 and CDR2 from the germline V gene are LNHDA and SQIVND (reference sequence). This CDR3 has 17 amino acids. V lost 9 bases to trimming and J lost 3 bases, with 23 bases between them. The CDR3: CASQKRETGIYTGELFF. DNA for the CDR3: TGTGCCAGCCAAAAAAGGGAGACAGGAATTTACACCGGGGAGCTGTTTTTT.

This clonotype was seen only a few times. The rearrangement joins TRBV11-2 to TRBJ1-1; D is possibly TRBD1 (5 bases). Germline values: CDR1 SGHAT, CDR2 FQNNGV. Trimming cost V 0 bases and J 8 bases, with 10 bases left between them. This CDR3 comprises 13 residues. CDR3 bases: TGTGCCAGCAGCTTAGAGTGGGGCACGGAAGCTTTCTTT. This encodes CASSLEWGTEAFF.

The chain uses TRBV9 and TRBJ1-6; perhaps TRBD1 as D (5 bases). V gave up 4 bases and J gave up 7 bases, with 15 bases separating them. The CDR3 runs to 15 residues. CDR1 is SGDLS and CDR2 is YYNGEE in the germline V gene. CDR3 residues: CASSHRDERNSPLHF. The CDR3 DNA follows: TGTGCCAGCAGCCATAGGGACGAGCGCAATTCACCCCTCCACTTT.